The next 30 T cell receptor beta chains were all read from a single sample in a study of monozygotic twins with inflammatory bowel disease. TCRdb re-called the 5' RACE reads and gives one entry per CDR3 protein, without DNA. The sample is made up of some 100,000 distinct CDR3 sequences, and the top ten hold 9.5% to 15% of it. The sequenced material came from blood. The source of these receptors is a human donor with ulcerative colitis or Crohn's disease, or a healthy co-twin of an affected twin (not recorded which).

This sequence joins TRBV3-1 and TRBJ2-3; TCRdb outputs TRBD2, but without DNA this stays unchecked. The CDR3 covers 19 residues. Germline CDR1 and CDR2: LGHDT and YNNKEL (reference sequence). The CDR3 loop is CASSQDKMGLASEADTQYF.

J is TRBJ1-1 and V is TRBV3-1. CDR1 and CDR2 (germline): LGHDT, YNNKEL (reference sequence). The CDR3 totals 15 residues. The CDR3 loop reads CASSQAWQGGTEAFF.

The chain has TRBV13 and TRBJ2-3; the D call of TRBD1 rests on TCRdb alone, since no DNA is present to check it. Per germline, CDR1 PRHDT and CDR2 FYEKMQ (reference sequence). The CDR3 runs to 15 residues. CDR3 in amino acids: CASSPTGTHTDTQYF.

The V call is TRBV12-3 or TRBV12-4, the J call TRBJ2-3; without DNA, the TCRdb call of TRBD2 cannot be checked. CDR3 length equals 17 residues. This CDR3 is CASSGRLAGGPGDTQYF.

The rearrangement joins TRBV5-1 to TRBJ2-3; absent DNA, TCRdb's TRBD2 call cannot be checked. Germline V CDR1 and CDR2: SGHRS, YFSETQ. The CDR3 consists of 18 residues. This chain's CDR3 is CASSLRGVGIASTDTQYF. Together with reference TRBV5-1 and TRBJ2-3, the CDR3 gives the full variable domain: KAGVTQTPRYLIKTRGQQVTLSCSPISGHRSVSWYQQTPGQGLQFLFEYFSETQRNKGNFPGRFSGRQFSNSRSEMNVSTLELGDSALYLCASSLRGVGIASTDTQYFGPGTRLTVL.

The gene calls are TRBV28 and TRBJ1-1; there is no DNA to check the TCRdb D call of TRBD1. The CDR3 runs to 15 residues. Germline CDR1 MDHEN, CDR2 SYDVKM. The chain's CDR3 is CASSPRTGGDTEAFF. Variable domain in full (rest from reference TRBV28 and TRBJ1-1): DVKVTQSSRYLVKRTGEKVFLECVQDMDHENMFWYRQDPGLGLRLIYFSYDVKMKEKGDIPEGYSVSREKKERFSLILESASTNQTSMYLCASSPRTGGDTEAFFGQGTRLTVV.

This chain uses TRBV3-1 with TRBJ2-5; the D call from TCRdb, TRBD1, cannot be confirmed without DNA. Germline assignment: CDR1 LGHDT and CDR2 YNNKEL (reference sequence). This CDR3 comprises 17 residues. The chain's CDR3 is CASSPIFSGAWQETQYF.

The V and J genes are TRBV20-1 and TRBJ2-5; TCRdb returns TRBD2, unconfirmable since there is no DNA. The CDR3 is 15 amino acids. The V gene's germline CDR1 is DFQATT and CDR2 SNEGSKA (reference sequence). The CDR3 protein is CSAKPSGRAGETQYF.

This sequence joins TRBV6-2 or TRBV6-3 and TRBJ2-7; TCRdb calls TRBD1, which cannot be checked without DNA. Per the germline V gene, CDR1 is MNHEY and CDR2 is SVGEGT. The CDR3 covers 13 residues. Here the CDR3 reads CASSPSESYEQYF.

V is TRBV12-3 or TRBV12-4 and J is TRBJ2-7; without DNA, the TCRdb call of TRBD2 cannot be checked. The CDR3 contains 14 residues. The chain's CDR3 is CASSLGGGGYEQYF.

The chain joins TRBV5-1 to TRBJ2-1. The CDR3 extends over 13 amino acids. Germline CDR1 and CDR2: SGHRS and YFSETQ. Here the CDR3 reads CASSHVELDEQFF.

V gene TRBV4-3 combines with J gene TRBJ1-2; TCRdb indicates TRBD1, and absent DNA this call remains unverified. CDR3 length equals 14 residues. The germline CDR1 and CDR2 sequences are LGHNA and YSLEER. The CDR3 sequence: CASSPDRDHYGYTF.

The rearrangement links TRBV4-3 to TRBJ2-4. Germline loops: CDR1 LGHNA, CDR2 YSLEER. The CDR3 is made up of 14 amino acids. CDR3 sequence reads: CASSQAGPKNIQYF.

This rearrangement joins TRBV6-2 or TRBV6-3 to TRBJ1-4; lacking DNA, the TRBD1 call made by TCRdb goes unchecked. The CDR3 has 16 amino acids. CDR1 MNHEY and CDR2 SVGEGT come from the germline V gene. CDR3 amino acids: CASSPDRAFRVEKLFF.

The rearrangement joins TRBV15 to TRBJ1-3. The CDR3 is made up of 15 amino acids. Per the germline V gene, CDR1 is LNHNV and CDR2 is YYDKDF (reference sequence). CDR3 amino acids: CATSRDVGSGNTIYF.

The chain recombines TRBV14 with TRBJ1-3. Germline CDR1 reads SGHDN; CDR2 reads FVKESK. This CDR3 region has 14 residues. CDR3 loop: CASSQGISGNTIYF.

This chain uses TRBV20-1 with TRBJ1-5. CDR1 and CDR2 (germline): DFQATT, SNEGSKA (reference sequence). This CDR3 has 12 amino acids. The CDR3 here is CSARDAGQPQHF.

This chain uses TRBV20-1 with TRBJ1-6. The CDR3 length is 14 residues. The germline V gene encodes CDR1 DFQATT and CDR2 SNEGSKA (reference sequence). CDR3 sequence: CSARADSYNSPLHF.

The chain is built from TRBV5-1 and TRBJ2-7; absent DNA, TCRdb's TRBD1 call cannot be checked. The CDR3 runs 17 residues. CDR1 and CDR2 from the germline V gene are SGHRS and YFSETQ. This CDR3 reads CASRLGTGTERIYEQYF.

This chain connects TRBV6-5 to TRBJ1-6. From germline, CDR1 is MNHEY and CDR2 SVGAGI. This CDR3 spans 16 amino acids. CDR3: CASSYSSVTGNSPLHF.

The chain joins TRBV5-1 to TRBJ1-4. The CDR3 is 13 residues long. CDR1 and CDR2 (germline): SGHRS, YFSETQ. The CDR3: CASSLEDNEKLFF.

This chain uses TRBV20-1 with TRBJ2-1; TCRdb lists TRBD2, though no DNA is available to test this call. Germline CDR1 reads DFQATT; CDR2 reads SNEGSKA (reference sequence). This CDR3 contains 14 residues. The CDR3 is CSASKLAGDNEQFF.

This chain links TRBV12-3 or TRBV12-4 with TRBJ1-1. The CDR3 is made up of 14 amino acids. CDR3 protein: CASSLAGRNTEAFF.

The chain links TRBV20-1 to TRBJ1-4; with no DNA, the TCRdb D assignment of TRBD1 cannot be verified. The germline V gene encodes CDR1 DFQATT and CDR2 SNEGSKA (reference sequence). The CDR3 totals 11 residues. The CDR3 loop is CSAAGHEKLFF.

This chain links TRBV5-1 with TRBJ2-1; the D gene TCRdb calls, TRBD2, cannot be checked with no DNA. The CDR3 contains 15 residues. Germline V gene lookup returns CDR1 SGHRS and CDR2 YFSETQ. The CDR3: CASIPPGLVSNEQFF. Full variable domain (outside the CDR3, taken from reference TRBV5-1 and TRBJ2-1): KAGVTQTPRYLIKTRGQQVTLSCSPISGHRSVSWYQQTPGQGLQFLFEYFSETQRNKGNFPGRFSGRQFSNSRSEMNVSTLELGDSALYLCASIPPGLVSNEQFFGPGTRLTVL.

The chain uses TRBV18 and TRBJ2-3. In germline, CDR1 is KGHSH, CDR2 LQKENI. The CDR3 sequence is 15 residues long. This CDR3 reads CASSPPDSDTDTQYF.

V usage is TRBV6-1 and J usage is TRBJ1-1; TCRdb picks TRBD1, but there is no DNA to check that call. Germline CDR1 MNHNS, CDR2 SASEGT. The CDR3 is 15 residues long. CDR3 region: CASSDRGFGNTEAFF.

The chain recombines TRBV4-2 with TRBJ2-1; TCRdb outputs TRBD1, but without DNA this stays unchecked. CDR3 length: 16 residues. Per the germline V gene, CDR1 is LGHNA and CDR2 is YNFKEQ. The chain's CDR3 is CASSWTGTGSYNEQFF.

The chain links TRBV11-2 to TRBJ2-1; TCRdb returns TRBD1, unconfirmable since there is no DNA. The germline CDR1 and CDR2 sequences are SGHAT and FQNNGV. The length of the CDR3 is 12 residues. The chain's CDR3 is CASSLGAGEEFF.

The rearrangement uses TRBV5-5 and TRBJ1-4. CDR3 size: 12 residues. Germline lookup yields CDR1 SGHKS and CDR2 YYEKEE (reference sequence). The chain's CDR3 is CASRNGWEKLFF.